The rows below give T cell receptor beta chains drawn from one sample of a study of blood T cell repertoires in COVID-19. Measured with immunoSEQ multiplex PCR; TCRdb has only the in-frame clones, and not every one. The sample holds about 260,000 clones, 88% seen once. Sequencing was carried out using peripheral blood. These receptors all come from a human donor in a cohort sampled during active COVID-19. Each CDR3 is given with its conserved first and last residue. D genes are given only for firm matches. Expanded clones get a size class; other rows say once, few or many, or leave the size out.

j_call	v_call	d_call	clone_size	cdr3_nt	cdr3_aa
TRBJ2-7	TRBV6-6	.	.	TGTGCCAGCAGTTACTCCGACGGCGGATACGAGCAGTACTTC	CASSYSDGGYEQYF
TRBJ1-1	TRBV6-6	.	.	TGTGCCAGCAGTTACCTACCAATGAACACTGAAGCTTTCTTT	CASSYLPMNTEAFF
TRBJ2-7	TRBV18	TRBD1	.	TGTGCCAGCTCACCAGGGACAGGGGTCGAGCAGTACTTC	CASSPGTGVEQYF
TRBJ2-7	TRBV6-5	.	.	TGTGCCAGCAGTAAGATCCCGGGACACCCCTACGAGCAGTACTTC	CASSKIPGHPYEQYF
TRBJ1-5	TRBV28	TRBD1	.	TGTGCCAGCAGTGGGGACAGGGGTCCCAATAGCAATCAGCCCCAGCATTTT	CASSGDRGPNSNQPQHF
TRBJ2-7	TRBV27	.	.	TGTGCCAGCAGTTTATCCTCCGGGAGCGGGTGGAGGACGTACTACGAGCAGTACTTC	CASSLSSGSGWRTYYEQYF
TRBJ2-7	TRBV11-2	TRBD2	once	TGTGCCAGCAGCTTGGCTAGCGGGGGGGCTCGAGAGCAGTACTTC	CASSLASGGAREQYF
TRBJ1-1	TRBV28	TRBD1	once	TGTGCCAGCAGTCCCCGACAGGGACCGATGAACACTGAAGCTTTCTTT	CASSPRQGPMNTEAFF
TRBJ2-7	TRBV7-9	TRBD1	.	TGTGCCAGCAGCGGATACCGGGACAGTATATCCTACGAGCAGTACTTC	CASSGYRDSISYEQYF
TRBJ2-5	TRBV7-7	TRBD2	.	TGTGCCAGCAGCCCAGGACTAGCGGGGGGGAAGACCCAGTACTTC	CASSPGLAGGKTQYF
TRBJ1-1	TRBV6-5	TRBD1	.	TGTCCTCCGGACAGGCTCAACACTGAAGCTTTCTTT	CPPDRLNTEAFF
TRBJ1-2	TRBV19	TRBD1	.	TGTGCCAGTAGTGCCAGGGACAGGTACCCTAACTATGGCTACACCTTC	CASSARDRYPNYGYTF
TRBJ2-1	TRBV7-2	TRBD2	.	TGTGCCAGCAGCCCCATTAGGCGGGGGGGGAATGAGCAGTTCTTC	CASSPIRRGGNEQFF
TRBJ2-3	TRBV7-9	TRBD1	.	TGTGCCAGCAGCGCCGACAGGGCCTCCACAGATACGCAGTATTTT	CASSADRASTDTQYF
TRBJ1-2	TRBV28	.	.	TGTGCCACAACGCGCCACCGGGGATCCTATGGCTACACCTTC	CATTRHRGSYGYTF
TRBJ2-1	TRBV9	.	.	TGTGCCAGCAGCTTCCGAGGGGGGACGGGAGGCAACAATGAGCAGTTCTTC	CASSFRGGTGGNNEQFF
TRBJ1-1	TRBV30	.	.	TGTGCCTGGAGCCCATGGGGGCGGTACACTGAAGCTTTCTTT	CAWSPWGRYTEAFF
TRBJ2-2	TRBV7-7	TRBD2	.	TGTGCCAGCAGCTTAGCCCCGGCCGGACTAGCGGGGACTTCCGGGGAGCTGTTTTTT	CASSLAPAGLAGTSGELFF
TRBJ2-1	TRBV9	.	.	TGTGCCAGCAGCCCCCGCTCGACAAAGTCCTACAATGAGCAGTTCTTC	CASSPRSTKSYNEQFF
TRBJ2-7	TRBV30	TRBD1	.	TGTGCCTGGAGTGTAGGGGGCCACGAGCAGTACTTC	CAWSVGGHEQYF
TRBJ2-2	TRBV4-3	TRBD1	.	TGCGCCAGCAGCCAACCTTGGACAGGGGGCAGGGACACCGGGGAGCTGTTTTTT	CASSQPWTGGRDTGELFF
TRBJ2-5	TRBV5-1	TRBD2	.	TGCGCCAGCAGCCGTAATAGCGGGGCCGGGTTTGAGACCCAGTACTTC	CASSRNSGAGFETQYF
TRBJ2-7	TRBV7-2	TRBD1	.	TGTGCCAGCAGCTTCCCCAGGGACAGGCAGGGCTACGAGCAGTACTTC	CASSFPRDRQGYEQYF
TRBJ2-1	TRBV30	TRBD2	.	TGTGCCTGGGGGGATAGCGGGGCTATGGATGAGCAGTTCTTC	CAWGDSGAMDEQFF
TRBJ1-2	TRBV18	.	once	TGTGCCAGCTCCCGGCTGTGGGAGGGCCTCTATGGCTACACCTTC	CASSRLWEGLYGYTF
TRBJ1-1	TRBV11-2	.	.	TGTGCCAGCAGCCCCCGGGCTGTGGCAGGGATGGCCACTGAAGCTTTCTTT	CASSPRAVAGMATEAFF
TRBJ1-2	TRBV28	TRBD1	.	TGTGCCAGCAGTTTCAATATAAGACAGACAGGGGGCGATGGCTACACCTTC	CASSFNIRQTGGDGYTF
TRBJ2-7	TRBV18	.	.	TGTGCCAGCTCACCAAATGGCGGCCCAACCTACGAGCAGTACTTC	CASSPNGGPTYEQYF
TRBJ2-7	TRBV27	TRBD2	.	TGTGCCAGCAGTTTAGGGCAGGGACTATACGAGCAGTACTTC	CASSLGQGLYEQYF
TRBJ2-7	TRBV7-8	.	.	TGTGCCAGCAGCTTAGGACTGATTCTATTGTCGCACGAGCAGTACTTC	CASSLGLILLSHEQYF
TRBJ2-5	TRBV20-1	.	.	TGCAGTGCTAGTCCCAGGGAAGAGACCCAGTACTTC	CSASPREETQYF
TRBJ2-6	TRBV6-2/TRBV6-3	.	once	TGTGCCAGCAGCCGAGACTGGCCTGGGGCCAACGTCCTGACTTTC	CASSRDWPGANVLTF
TRBJ1-2	TRBV19	.	.	TGTGCCAGTAGTTCAGGGTTTTCAATCTATGGCTACACCTTC	CASSSGFSIYGYTF
TRBJ2-7	TRBV28	.	.	TGTGCCAGCATCGGGGTGTCTTCCTACGAGCAGTACTTC	CASIGVSSYEQYF
TRBJ2-7	TRBV3-1/TRBV3-2	TRBD1	.	TGTGCCAGCAGCCCAGACCAGACAGGGATCGAGCAGTACTTC	CASSPDQTGIEQYF
TRBJ1-5	TRBV24-1	.	.	TGTGCCACCAGTGATTTGACCAGGGATCATCAGCCCCAGCATTTT	CATSDLTRDHQPQHF
TRBJ1-3	TRBV28	.	.	TGTGCCAGCAGTTTTTCCCCCCCCGGAGGTCCTGGAAACACCATATATTTT	CASSFSPPGGPGNTIYF
TRBJ1-5	TRBV7-2	.	.	TGTGCCAGCAGCTTCCGGGGGCAGCCCCAGCATTTT	CASSFRGQPQHF
TRBJ2-1	TRBV2	.	.	TGTGCCAGCATAGGGGGTTTTTTTGGCGGATCTAGCTCCTACAATGAGCAGTTCTTC	CASIGGFFGGSSSYNEQFF
TRBJ1-2	TRBV7-2	.	.	TGTGCCAGCAGCGTGGAAGGCCCAGCAACAGCTAACTATGGCTACACCTTC	CASSVEGPATANYGYTF
TRBJ1-6	TRBV7-2	.	.	TGTGCCAGCAGCCTGACAGACTCCTATAATTCACCCCTCCACTTT	CASSLTDSYNSPLHF
TRBJ2-7	TRBV28	TRBD2	.	TGTGCCAGCAGAAGCGGGATAGCCTACGAGCAGTACTTC	CASRSGIAYEQYF
TRBJ1-2	TRBV27	.	.	TGTGCCAGCAGTTTCGAGGTCCCGCCTATCTATGGCTACACCTTC	CASSFEVPPIYGYTF
TRBJ2-2	TRBV7-2	.	.	TGTGCCAGCAGCTTAGGGTTCGGGGTCGGGGAGCTGTTTTTT	CASSLGFGVGELFF
TRBJ1-2	TRBV4-3	.	.	TGCGCCAGCAGCCCGAGACAGGCCGGTGGCTACACCTTC	CASSPRQAGGYTF
TRBJ1-4	TRBV3-1/TRBV3-2	TRBD1	.	TGTGCCAGCAGCGAACCGGGACAGGGAGTTGTTAATGAAAAACTGTTTTTT	CASSEPGQGVVNEKLFF
TRBJ2-7	TRBV5-1	.	.	TGCGCCAGCAGCCTTGCAGTAAGCTCCTACGAGCAGTACTTC	CASSLAVSSYEQYF
TRBJ1-1	TRBV6-5	.	.	TGTGCCAGCAGTTACTGGTCGGGGAAGGCGAACACTGAAGCTTTCTTT	CASSYWSGKANTEAFF
TRBJ2-3	TRBV10-3	TRBD2	.	TGTGCCATCAGTGGTTTGGGGACTAGCGATACGCAGTATTTT	CAISGLGTSDTQYF
TRBJ2-7	TRBV7-3	TRBD2	.	TGTGCCAGCAGCTTAGGTCTAGCGGGGTACGAGCAGTACTTC	CASSLGLAGYEQYF
TRBJ2-5	TRBV30	TRBD2	.	TGTGCCTGGAGTCCATCGTACTCCCGACTAGCGGGGGTTAGAGAGACCCAGTACTTC	CAWSPSYSRLAGVRETQYF
TRBJ1-1	TRBV7-9	.	.	TGTGCCAGCAGCACGCTCGGGATGGGGACTGAAGCTTTCTTT	CASSTLGMGTEAFF
TRBJ2-7	TRBV7-2	.	.	TGTGCCAGCAGCTTATCCCCAGGGTCCTACGAGCAGTACTTC	CASSLSPGSYEQYF
TRBJ2-1	TRBV7-2	TRBD2	.	TGTGCCAGCAGCTTAGGTAAAAGACTAGCGGAGTTCTCCTACAATGAGCAGTTCTTC	CASSLGKRLAEFSYNEQFF
TRBJ1-1	TRBV30	TRBD1	.	TGTGCCTGGAGTGCGGACAGGGCGAACACTGAAGCTTTCTTT	CAWSADRANTEAFF
TRBJ2-7	TRBV7-2	.	.	TGTGCCAGCAGCCTATACAGAAACGAGCAGTACTTC	CASSLYRNEQYF
TRBJ2-7	TRBV5-8	TRBD1	.	TGTGCCAGCAGCACCGGGACAGGGAAGTACGAGCAGTACTTC	CASSTGTGKYEQYF